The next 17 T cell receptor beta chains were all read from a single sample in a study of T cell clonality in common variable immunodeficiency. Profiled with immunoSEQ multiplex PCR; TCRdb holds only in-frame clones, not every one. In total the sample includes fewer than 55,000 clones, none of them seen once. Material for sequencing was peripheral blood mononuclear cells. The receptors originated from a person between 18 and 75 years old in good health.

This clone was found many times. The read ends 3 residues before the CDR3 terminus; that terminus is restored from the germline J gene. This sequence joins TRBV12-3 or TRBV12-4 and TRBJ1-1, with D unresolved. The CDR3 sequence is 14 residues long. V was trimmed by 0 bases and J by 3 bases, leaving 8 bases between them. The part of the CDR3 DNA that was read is TGTGCCAGCAGTTTAGCGCCACGGGACACTGAA. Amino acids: CASSLAPRDTE. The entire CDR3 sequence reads CASSLAPRDTEAFF.

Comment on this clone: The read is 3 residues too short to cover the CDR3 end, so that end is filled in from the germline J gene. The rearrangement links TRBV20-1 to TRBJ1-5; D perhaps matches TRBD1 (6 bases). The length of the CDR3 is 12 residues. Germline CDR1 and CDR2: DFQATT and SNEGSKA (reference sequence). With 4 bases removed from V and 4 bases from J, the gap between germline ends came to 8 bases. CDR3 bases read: TGCAGTGCTACGGACAGAAATCAGCCC. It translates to CSATDRNQP. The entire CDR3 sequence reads CSATDRNQPQHF.

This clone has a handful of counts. The sequenced part of the CDR3 DNA is TGTGCCAGCAGCTTAGATGCGGGACAGGGCTACGGC. Encoded protein: CASSLDAGQGYG. The entire CDR3 reads CASSLDAGQGYGYTF. The chain links TRBV11-2 to TRBJ1-2, with TRBD1 identical over 9 bases. The read falls 3 residues short of the CDR3 end, and the missing part is taken from the germline J gene. Germline CDR1 is SGHAT and CDR2 is FQNNGV. This CDR3 comprises 15 residues.

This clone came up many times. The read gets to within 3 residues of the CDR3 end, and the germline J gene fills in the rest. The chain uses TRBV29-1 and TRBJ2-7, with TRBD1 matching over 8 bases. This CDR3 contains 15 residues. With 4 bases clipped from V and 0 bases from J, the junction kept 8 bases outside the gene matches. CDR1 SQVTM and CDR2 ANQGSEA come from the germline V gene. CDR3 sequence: CSVGTGTIRSYEQYF. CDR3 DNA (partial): TGCAGCGTTGGGACAGGGACGATTCGCTCCTACGAG.

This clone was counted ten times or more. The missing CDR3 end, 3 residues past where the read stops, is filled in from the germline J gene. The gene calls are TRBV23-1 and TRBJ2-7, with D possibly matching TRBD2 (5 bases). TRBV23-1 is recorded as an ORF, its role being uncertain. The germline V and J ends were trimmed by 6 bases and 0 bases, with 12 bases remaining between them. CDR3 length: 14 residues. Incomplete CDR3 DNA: TGCGCCAGCAGCCGGAAACTAGACTCCTACGAG. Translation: CASSRKLDSYE. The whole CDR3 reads CASSRKLDSYEQYF.

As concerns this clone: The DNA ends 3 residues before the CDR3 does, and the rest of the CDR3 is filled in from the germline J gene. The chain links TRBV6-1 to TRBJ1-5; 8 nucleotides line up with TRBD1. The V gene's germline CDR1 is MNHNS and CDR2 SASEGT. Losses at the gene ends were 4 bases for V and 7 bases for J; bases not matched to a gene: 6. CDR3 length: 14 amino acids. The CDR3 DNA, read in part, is TGTGCCAGCAGTGGAGGACAGGGCGGCCAGCCC. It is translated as CASSGGQGGQP. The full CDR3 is CASSGGQGGQPQHF.

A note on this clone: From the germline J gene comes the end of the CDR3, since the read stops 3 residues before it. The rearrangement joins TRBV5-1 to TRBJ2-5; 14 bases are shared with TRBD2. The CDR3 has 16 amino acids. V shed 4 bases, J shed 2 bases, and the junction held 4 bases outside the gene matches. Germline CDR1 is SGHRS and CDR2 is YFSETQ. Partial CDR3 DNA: TGCGCCAGCAGCCTGGGGACTAGCGGGGGTCAAGAGACC. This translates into CASSLGTSGGQET. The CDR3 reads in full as CASSLGTSGGQETQYF.

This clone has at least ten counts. Partial CDR3 DNA: TGTGCCTGGAGTGTATCGGGGATTTACTATGGC. Its translation is CAWSVSGIYYG. The CDR3 as a whole reads CAWSVSGIYYGYTF. The genes are TRBV30 and TRBJ1-2; the D is unclear. Coverage ceases 3 residues before the CDR3 finishes, and the germline J gene fills in the end. The CDR3 is 14 amino acids. CDR1 and CDR2 from the germline V gene are GTSNPN and SVGIG (reference sequence). Deletions cut 0 bases from V and 3 bases from J, with 11 bases between.

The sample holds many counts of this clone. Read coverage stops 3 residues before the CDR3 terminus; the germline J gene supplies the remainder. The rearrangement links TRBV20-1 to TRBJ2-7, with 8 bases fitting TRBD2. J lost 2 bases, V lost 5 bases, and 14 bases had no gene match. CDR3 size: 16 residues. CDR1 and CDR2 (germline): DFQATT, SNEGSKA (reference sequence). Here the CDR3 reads CSAAEAPAGDAYEQYF. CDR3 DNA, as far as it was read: TGCAGTGCTGCGGAGGCCCCAGCGGGGGACGCCTACGAG.

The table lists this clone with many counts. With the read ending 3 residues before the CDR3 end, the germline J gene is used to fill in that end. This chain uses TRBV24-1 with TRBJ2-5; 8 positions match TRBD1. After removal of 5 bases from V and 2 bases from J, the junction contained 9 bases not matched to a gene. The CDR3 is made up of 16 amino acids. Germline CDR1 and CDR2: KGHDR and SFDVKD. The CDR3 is CATSGGQGPNQETQYF. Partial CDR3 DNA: TGTGCCACCAGTGGCGGACAGGGCCCCAATCAAGAGACC.

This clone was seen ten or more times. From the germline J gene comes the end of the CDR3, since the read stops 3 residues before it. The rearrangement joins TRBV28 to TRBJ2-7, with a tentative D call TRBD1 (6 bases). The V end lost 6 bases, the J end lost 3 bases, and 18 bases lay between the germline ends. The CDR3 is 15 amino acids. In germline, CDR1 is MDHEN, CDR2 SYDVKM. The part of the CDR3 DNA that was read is TGTGCCAGCAGGAACCACGCAGGGACAAGCTACGAG. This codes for CASRNHAGTSYE. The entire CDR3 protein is CASRNHAGTSYEQYF.

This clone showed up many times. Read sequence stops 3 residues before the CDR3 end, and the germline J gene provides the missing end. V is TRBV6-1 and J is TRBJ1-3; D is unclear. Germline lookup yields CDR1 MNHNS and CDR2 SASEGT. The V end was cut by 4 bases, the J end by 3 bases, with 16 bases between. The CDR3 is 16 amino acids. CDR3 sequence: CASSVEPLVGGNTIYF. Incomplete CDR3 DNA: TGTGCCAGCAGTGTAGAGCCTTTAGTCGGTGGAAACACC.

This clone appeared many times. CDR3 residues: CASSFFTTNEKLFF. Partial CDR3 DNA: TGTGCCAGCAGTTTTTTTACTACTAATGAAAAA. The chain employs TRBV28 and TRBJ1-4; D gene unclear. The read gets to within 3 residues of the CDR3 end, and the germline J gene fills in the rest. Germline V CDR1 and CDR2: MDHEN, SYDVKM. V was shortened by 3 bases and J by 2 bases, with 7 bases between the two germline ends. This CDR3 is 14 amino acids long.

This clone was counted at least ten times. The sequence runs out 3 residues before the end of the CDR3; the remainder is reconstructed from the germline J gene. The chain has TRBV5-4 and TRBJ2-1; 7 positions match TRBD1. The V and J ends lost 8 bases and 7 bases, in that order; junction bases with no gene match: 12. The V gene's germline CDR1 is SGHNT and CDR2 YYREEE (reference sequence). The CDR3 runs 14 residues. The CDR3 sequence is CASWRQGWENEQFF. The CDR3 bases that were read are TGTGCCAGTTGGCGACAGGGATGGGAGAATGAG.

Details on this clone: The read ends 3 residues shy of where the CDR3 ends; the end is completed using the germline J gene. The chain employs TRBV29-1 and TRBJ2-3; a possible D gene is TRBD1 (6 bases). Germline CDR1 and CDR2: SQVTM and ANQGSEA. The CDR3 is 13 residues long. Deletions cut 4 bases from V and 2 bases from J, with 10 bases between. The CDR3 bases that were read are TGCAGCGTTGGGGGGCGGCACACAGATACG. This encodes CSVGGRHTDT. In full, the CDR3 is CSVGGRHTDTQYF.

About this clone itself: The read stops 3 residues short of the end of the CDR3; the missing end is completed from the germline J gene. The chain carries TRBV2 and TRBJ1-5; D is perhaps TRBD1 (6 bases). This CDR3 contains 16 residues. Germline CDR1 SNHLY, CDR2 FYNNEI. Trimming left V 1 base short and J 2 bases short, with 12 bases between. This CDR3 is CASSEGAGAGNQPQHF. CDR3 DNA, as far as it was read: TGTGCCAGCAGTGAAGGTGCAGGGGCCGGCAATCAGCCC.

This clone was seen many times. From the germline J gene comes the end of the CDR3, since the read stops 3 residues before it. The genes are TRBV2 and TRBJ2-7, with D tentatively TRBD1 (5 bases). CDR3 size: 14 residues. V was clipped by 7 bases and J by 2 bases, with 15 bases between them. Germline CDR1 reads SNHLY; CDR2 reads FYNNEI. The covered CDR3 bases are TGTGCCAGCATTGGGGCTAGTGGAACCTACGAG. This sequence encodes CASIGASGTYE. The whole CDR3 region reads CASIGASGTYEQYF.